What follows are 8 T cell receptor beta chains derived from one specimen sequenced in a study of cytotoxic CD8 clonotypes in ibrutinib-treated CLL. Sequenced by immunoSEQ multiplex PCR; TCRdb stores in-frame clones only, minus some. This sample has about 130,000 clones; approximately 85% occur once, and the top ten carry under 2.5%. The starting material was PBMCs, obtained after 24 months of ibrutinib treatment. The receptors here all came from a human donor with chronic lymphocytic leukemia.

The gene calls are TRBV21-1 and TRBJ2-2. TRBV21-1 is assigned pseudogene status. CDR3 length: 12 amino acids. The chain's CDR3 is CASSNWAGELFF. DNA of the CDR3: TGTGCCAGCAGCAACTGGGCCGGGGAGCTGTTTTTT.

In nucleotides, the CDR3 is TGCGCCAGCAGCTACCGGGACAGGGTATACGAGCAGTACTTC. It encodes CASSYRDRVYEQYF. The chain is built from TRBV5-1 and TRBJ2-7; 9 bases fit TRBD1. J gave up 4 bases and V 3 bases, and 5 bases lay outside the gene matches. CDR1 and CDR2 from the germline V gene are SGHRS and YFSETQ. CDR3 length: 14 residues.

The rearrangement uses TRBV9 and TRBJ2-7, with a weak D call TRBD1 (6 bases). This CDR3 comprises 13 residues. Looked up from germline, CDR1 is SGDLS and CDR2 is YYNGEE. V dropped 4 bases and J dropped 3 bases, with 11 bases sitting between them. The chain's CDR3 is CASSIGQYYEQYF. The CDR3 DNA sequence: TGTGCCAGCAGCATTGGACAGTACTACGAGCAGTACTTC.

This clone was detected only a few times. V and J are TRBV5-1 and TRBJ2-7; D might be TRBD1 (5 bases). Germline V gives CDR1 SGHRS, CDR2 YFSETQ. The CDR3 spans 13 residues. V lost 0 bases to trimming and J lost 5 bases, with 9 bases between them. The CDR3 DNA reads TGCGCCAGCAGCTTGGTTGGGGCGAACGAGCAGTACTTC. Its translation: CASSLVGANEQYF.

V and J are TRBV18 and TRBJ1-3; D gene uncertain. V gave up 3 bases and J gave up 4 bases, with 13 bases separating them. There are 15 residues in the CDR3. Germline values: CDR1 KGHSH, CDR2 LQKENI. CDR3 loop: CASSPRSESGNTIYF. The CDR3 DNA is TGTGCCAGCTCACCCCGATCGGAGTCCGGAAACACCATATATTTT.

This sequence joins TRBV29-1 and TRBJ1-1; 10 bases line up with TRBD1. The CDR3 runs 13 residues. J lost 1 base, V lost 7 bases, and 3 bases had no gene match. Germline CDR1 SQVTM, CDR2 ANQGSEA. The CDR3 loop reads CSARTGGNTEAFF. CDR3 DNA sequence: TGCAGCGCCCGGACAGGGGGGAACACTGAAGCTTTCTTT. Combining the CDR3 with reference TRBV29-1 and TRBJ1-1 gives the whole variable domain SAVISQKPSRDICQRGTSLTIQCQVDSQVTMMFWYRQQPGQSLTLIATANQGSEATYESGFVIDKFPISRPNLTFSTLTVSNMSPEDSSIYLCSARTGGNTEAFFGQGTRLTVV.

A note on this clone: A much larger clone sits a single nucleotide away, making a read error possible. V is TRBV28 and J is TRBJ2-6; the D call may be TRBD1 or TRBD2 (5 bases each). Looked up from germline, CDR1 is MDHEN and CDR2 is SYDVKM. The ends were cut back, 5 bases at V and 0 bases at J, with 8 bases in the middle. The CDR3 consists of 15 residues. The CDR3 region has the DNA TGTGCCAGCAGTCCCGGGACCTCTGGGGCCAACGTCCTGACTTTC. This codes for CASSPGTSGANVLTF.

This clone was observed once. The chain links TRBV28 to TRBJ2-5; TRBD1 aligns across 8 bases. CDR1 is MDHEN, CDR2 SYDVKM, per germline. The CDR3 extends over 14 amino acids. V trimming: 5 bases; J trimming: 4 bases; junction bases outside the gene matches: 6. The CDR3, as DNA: TGTGCCAGCAGTACCAGGGGGCGGGGAGAGACCCAGTACTTC. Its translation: CASSTRGRGETQYF.